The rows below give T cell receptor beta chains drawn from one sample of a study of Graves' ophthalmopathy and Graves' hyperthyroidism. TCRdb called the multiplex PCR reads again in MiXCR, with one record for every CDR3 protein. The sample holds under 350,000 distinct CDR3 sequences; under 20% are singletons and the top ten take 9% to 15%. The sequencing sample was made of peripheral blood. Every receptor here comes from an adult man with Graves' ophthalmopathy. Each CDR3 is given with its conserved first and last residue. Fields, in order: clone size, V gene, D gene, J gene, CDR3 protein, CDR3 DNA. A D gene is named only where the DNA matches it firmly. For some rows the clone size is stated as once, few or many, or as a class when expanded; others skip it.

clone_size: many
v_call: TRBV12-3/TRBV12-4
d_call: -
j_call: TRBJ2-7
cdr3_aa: CASSPMGWGREQYF
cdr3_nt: TGTGCCAGCAGCCCCATGGGATGGGGTCGCGAGCAGTACTTC

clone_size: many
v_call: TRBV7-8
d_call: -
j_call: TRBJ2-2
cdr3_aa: CASSLVSRELFF
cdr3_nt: TGTGCCAGCAGCTTAGTTTCCCGGGAGCTGTTTTTT

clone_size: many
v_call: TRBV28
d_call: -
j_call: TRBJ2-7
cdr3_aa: CARTGTEAYEQYF
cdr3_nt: TGTGCCAGAACCGGGACGGAGGCCTACGAGCAGTACTTC

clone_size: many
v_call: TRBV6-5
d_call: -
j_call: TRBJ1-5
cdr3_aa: CASSYFGATYSNQPQHF
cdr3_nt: TGTGCCAGCAGTTACTTCGGGGCAACTTATAGCAATCAGCCCCAGCATTTT

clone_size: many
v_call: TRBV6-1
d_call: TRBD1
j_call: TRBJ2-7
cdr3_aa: CASSVTGFEQYF
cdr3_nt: TGTGCCAGCAGCGTGACAGGGTTCGAGCAGTACTTC

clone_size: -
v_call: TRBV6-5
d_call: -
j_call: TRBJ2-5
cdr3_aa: CASSYRQVELESQYF
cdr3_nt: TGTGCCAGCAGTTACCGCCAGGTAGAGTTGGAGAGCCAGTACTTC

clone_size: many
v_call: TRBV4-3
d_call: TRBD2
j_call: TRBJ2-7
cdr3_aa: CASSQAPGTRTYEQYF
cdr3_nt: TGCGCCAGCAGCCAAGCACCCGGGACTAGAACCTACGAGCAGTACTTC

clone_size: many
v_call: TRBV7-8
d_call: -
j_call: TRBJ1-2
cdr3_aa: CASSLAPAANPNYGYTF
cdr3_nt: TGTGCCAGCAGCTTAGCCCCGGCAGCCAACCCTAACTATGGCTACACCTTC

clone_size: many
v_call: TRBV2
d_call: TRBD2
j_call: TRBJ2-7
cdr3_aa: CASSEGTSYTYEQYF
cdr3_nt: TGTGCCAGCAGTGAGGGGACTAGCTATACCTACGAGCAGTACTTC

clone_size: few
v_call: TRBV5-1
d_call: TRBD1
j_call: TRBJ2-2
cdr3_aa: CASSGTGGYTGELFF
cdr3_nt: TGCGCCAGCAGCGGAACAGGGGGATACACCGGGGAGCTGTTTTTT

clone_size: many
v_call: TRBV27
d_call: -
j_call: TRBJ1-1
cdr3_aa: CASSLSGSAAFF
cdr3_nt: TGTGCCAGCAGTTTATCGGGTTCAGCAGCTTTCTTT

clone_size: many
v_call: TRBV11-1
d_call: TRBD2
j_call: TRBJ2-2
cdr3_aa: CASSSLLAGGRNGELFF
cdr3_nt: TGTGCCAGCAGCTCGCTATTAGCGGGAGGGCGTAACGGGGAGCTGTTTTTT

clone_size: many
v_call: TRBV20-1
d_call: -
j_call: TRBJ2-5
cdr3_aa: CSLQGSGQETQYF
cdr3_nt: TGCAGCCTACAGGGCTCAGGCCAAGAGACCCAGTACTTC

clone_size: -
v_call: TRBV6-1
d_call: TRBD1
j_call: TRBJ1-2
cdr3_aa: CASSEAGGQLEGYTF
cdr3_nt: TGTGCCAGCAGTGAAGCGGGGGGACAGCTTGAAGGCTACACCTTC

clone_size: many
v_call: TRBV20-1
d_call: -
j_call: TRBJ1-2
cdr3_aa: CSARGGNYGYTF
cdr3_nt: TGCAGTGCTAGAGGCGGAAACTATGGCTACACCTTC

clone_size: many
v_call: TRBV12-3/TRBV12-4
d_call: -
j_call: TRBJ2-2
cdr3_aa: CASSFGTSNTGELFF
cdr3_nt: TGTGCCAGCAGTTTCGGGACATCGAACACCGGGGAGCTGTTTTTT

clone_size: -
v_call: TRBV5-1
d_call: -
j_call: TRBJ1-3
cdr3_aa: CASRVDSGNTIYF
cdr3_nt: TGCGCCAGCAGAGTAGACTCTGGAAACACCATATATTTT

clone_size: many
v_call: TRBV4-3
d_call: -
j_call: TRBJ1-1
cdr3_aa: CASSQVHGLNTEAFF
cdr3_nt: TGCGCCAGCAGCCAAGTTCACGGCCTGAACACTGAAGCTTTCTTT

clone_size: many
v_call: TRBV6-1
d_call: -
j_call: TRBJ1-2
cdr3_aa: CASSPGTGVGYTF
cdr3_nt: TGTGCCAGCAGCCCTGGGACGGGGGTAGGCTACACCTTC

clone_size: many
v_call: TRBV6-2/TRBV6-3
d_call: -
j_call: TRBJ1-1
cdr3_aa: CASSATYTEAFF
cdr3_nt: TGTGCCAGCAGCGCTACATACACTGAAGCTTTCTTT